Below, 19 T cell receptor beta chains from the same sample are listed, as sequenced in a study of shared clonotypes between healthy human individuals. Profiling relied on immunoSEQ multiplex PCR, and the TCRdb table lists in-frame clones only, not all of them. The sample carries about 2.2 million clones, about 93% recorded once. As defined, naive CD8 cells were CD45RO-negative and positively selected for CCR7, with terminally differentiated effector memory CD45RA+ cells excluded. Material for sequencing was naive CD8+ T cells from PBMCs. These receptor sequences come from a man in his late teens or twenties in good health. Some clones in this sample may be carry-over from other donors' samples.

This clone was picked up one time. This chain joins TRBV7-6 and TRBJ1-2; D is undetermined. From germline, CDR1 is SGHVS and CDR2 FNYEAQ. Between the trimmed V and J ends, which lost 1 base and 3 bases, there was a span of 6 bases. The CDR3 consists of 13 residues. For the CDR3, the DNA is TGTGCCAGCAGCTTAGGGCCGGACTATGGCTACACCTTC. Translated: CASSLGPDYGYTF.

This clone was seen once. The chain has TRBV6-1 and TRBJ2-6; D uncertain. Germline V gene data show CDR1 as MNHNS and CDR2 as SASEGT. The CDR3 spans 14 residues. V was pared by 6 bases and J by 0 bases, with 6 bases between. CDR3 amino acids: CASRGRSGANVLTF. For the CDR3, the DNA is TGTGCCAGCAGGGGCCGCTCTGGGGCCAACGTCCTGACTTTC.

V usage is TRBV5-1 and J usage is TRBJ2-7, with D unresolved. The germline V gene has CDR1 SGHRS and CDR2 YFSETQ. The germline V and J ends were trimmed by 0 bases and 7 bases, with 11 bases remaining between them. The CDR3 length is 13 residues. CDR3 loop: CASSLGSLGEQYF. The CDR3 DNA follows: TGCGCCAGCAGCTTGGGGTCGTTGGGAGAGCAGTACTTC.

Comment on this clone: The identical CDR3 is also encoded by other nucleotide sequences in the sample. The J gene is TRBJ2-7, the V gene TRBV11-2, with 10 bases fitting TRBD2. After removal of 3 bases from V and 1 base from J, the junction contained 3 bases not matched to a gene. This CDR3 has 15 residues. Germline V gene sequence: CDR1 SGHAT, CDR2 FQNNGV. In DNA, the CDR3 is TGTGCCAGCAGCTTCGCTAGCGGGAGTTCCTACGAGCAGTACTTC. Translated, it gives CASSFASGSSYEQYF.

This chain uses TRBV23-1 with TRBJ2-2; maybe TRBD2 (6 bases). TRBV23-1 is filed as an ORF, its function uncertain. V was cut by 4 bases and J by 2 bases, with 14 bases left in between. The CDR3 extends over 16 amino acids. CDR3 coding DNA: TGCGCCAGCAGTCCCCGGGGGAAAGAAAACACCGGGGAGCTGTTTTTT. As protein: CASSPRGKENTGELFF.

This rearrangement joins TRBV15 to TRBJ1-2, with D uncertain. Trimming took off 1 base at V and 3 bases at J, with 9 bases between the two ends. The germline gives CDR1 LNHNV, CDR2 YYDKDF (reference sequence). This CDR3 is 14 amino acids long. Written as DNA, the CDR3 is TGTGCCACCAGCAGAGTGGTAGGAGACTATGGCTACACCTTC. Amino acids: CATSRVVGDYGYTF.

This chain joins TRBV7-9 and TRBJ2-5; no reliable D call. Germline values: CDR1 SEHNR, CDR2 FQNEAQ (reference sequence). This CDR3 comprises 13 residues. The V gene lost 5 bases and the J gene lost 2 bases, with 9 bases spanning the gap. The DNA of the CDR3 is TGTGCCAGCAGCCCGGCTAGGCAAGAGACCCAGTACTTC. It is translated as CASSPARQETQYF.

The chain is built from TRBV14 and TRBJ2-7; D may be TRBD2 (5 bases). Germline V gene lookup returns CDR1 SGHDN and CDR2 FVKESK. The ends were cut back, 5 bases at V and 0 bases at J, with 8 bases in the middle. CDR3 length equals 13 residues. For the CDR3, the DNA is TGTGCCAGCAGCGGGAGAGGCTCCTACGAGCAGTACTTC. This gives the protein CASSGRGSYEQYF.

The CDR3 loop reads CASSEALGSNNEQFF. Here the CDR3 DNA reads TGTGCCAGCAGTGAAGCGCTCGGGAGCAACAATGAGCAGTTCTTC. The chain joins TRBV6-1 to TRBJ2-1; TRBD2 is a possible D gene (6 bases). Trimming took 0 bases from V and 5 from J, leaving 11 bases between them. CDR1 is MNHNS, CDR2 SASEGT, per germline. CDR3 length: 15 amino acids.

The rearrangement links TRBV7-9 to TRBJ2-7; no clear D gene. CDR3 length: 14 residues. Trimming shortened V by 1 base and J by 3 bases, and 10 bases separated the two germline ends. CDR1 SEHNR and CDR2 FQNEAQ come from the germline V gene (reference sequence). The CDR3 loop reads CASSLGGQNYEQYF. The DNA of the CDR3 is TGTGCCAGCAGCTTAGGGGGTCAGAACTACGAGCAGTACTTC.

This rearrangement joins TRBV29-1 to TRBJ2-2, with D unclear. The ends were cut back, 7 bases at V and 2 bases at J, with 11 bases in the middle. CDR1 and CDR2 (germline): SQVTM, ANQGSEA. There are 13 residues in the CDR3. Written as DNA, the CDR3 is TGCAGCGCTTCGGCAGGAAACACCGGGGAGCTGTTTTTT. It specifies CSASAGNTGELFF.

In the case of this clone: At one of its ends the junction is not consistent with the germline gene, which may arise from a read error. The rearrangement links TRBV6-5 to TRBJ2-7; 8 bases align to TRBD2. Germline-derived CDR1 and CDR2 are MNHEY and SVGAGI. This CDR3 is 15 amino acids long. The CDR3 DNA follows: TGTGCCACCAGTCGGGGGACTAGAGCATACGACGAGCAGTACTTC. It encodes CATSRGTRAYDEQYF.

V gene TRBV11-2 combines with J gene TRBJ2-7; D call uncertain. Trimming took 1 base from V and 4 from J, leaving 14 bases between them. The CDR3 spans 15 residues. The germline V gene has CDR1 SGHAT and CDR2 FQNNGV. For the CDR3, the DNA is TGTGCCAGCAGCTTAGGCGGAGTTTTTAGGTACGAGCAGTACTTC. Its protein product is CASSLGGVFRYEQYF.

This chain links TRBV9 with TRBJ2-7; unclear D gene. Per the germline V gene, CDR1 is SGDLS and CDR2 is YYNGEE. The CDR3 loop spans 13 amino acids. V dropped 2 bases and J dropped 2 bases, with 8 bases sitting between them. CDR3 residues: CASSVRPTYEQYF. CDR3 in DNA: TGTGCCAGCAGCGTGAGGCCGACCTACGAGCAGTACTTC.

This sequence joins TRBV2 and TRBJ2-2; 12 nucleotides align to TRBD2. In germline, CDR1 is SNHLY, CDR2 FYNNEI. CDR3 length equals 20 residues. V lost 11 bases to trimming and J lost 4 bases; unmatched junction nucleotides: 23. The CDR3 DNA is TGTGCCGGAGAAGGACTAGCGGGATCACAAGGGAGGGTAGCCACCGGGGAGCTGTTTTTT. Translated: CAGEGLAGSQGRVATGELFF.

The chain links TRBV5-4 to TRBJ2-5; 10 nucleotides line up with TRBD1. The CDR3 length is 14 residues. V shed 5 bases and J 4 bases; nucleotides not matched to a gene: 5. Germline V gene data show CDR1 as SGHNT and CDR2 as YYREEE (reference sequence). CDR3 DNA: TGTGCCAGCAGTTGGACAGGGGGTTCAGAGACCCAGTACTTC. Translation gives CASSWTGGSETQYF.

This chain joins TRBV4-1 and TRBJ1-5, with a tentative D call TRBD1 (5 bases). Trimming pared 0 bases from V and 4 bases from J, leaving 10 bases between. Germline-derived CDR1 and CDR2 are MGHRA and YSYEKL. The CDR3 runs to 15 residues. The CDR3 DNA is TGCGCCAGCAGCCAAGAACCGGGACTGAATCAGCCCCAGCATTTT. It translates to CASSQEPGLNQPQHF.

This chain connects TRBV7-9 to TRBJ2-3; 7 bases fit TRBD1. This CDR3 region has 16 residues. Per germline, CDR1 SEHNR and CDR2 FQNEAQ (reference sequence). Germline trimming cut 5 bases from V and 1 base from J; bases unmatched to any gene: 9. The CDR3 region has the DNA TGTGCCAGCAGCGAACGACAGGGATTGGGCACAGATACGCAGTATTTT. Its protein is CASSERQGLGTDTQYF.

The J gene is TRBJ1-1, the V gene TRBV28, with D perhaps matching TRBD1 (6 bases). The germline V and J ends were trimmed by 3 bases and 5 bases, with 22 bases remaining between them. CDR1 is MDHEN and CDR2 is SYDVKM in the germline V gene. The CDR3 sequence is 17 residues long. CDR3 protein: CASSFLRTAHYMTEAFF. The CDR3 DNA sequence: TGTGCCAGCAGTTTCCTAAGGACAGCCCATTACATGACTGAAGCTTTCTTT. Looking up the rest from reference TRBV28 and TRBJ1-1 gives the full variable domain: DVKVTQSSRYLVKRTGEKVFLECVQDMDHENMFWYRQDPGLGLRLIYFSYDVKMKEKGDIPEGYSVSREKKERFSLILESASTNQTSMYLCASSFLRTAHYMTEAFFGQGTRLTVV.